Presented here are 3 T cell receptor beta chains from one specimen sequenced in a study of read filtering for tumor transcriptome and immune sequencing. From 400 to 450 ng of RNA, a library with molecular barcoded alpha/delta and beta/gamma adaptors was made. TCRdb used MiXCR to reprocess the reads, holding one entry per CDR3 protein. Of tens of thousands of distinct CDR3 sequences detected, around 11% appear once; the ten largest clones hold 30% to 45%. Specimen: a population of CD138-negative cells sorted from bone marrow. These receptors originate from a donor aged 40 or older with multiple myeloma.

This clonotype appeared many times. V usage is TRBV29-1 and J usage is TRBJ2-3, with 10 bases identical to TRBD2. The germline V gene encodes CDR1 SQVTM and CDR2 ANQGSEA. V lost 7 bases to trimming and J lost 5 bases; unmatched junction nucleotides: 6. The CDR3 consists of 13 residues. CDR3 nucleotides: TGCAGCGGCAGCGGGGGGGCCGGAGATACGCAGTATTTT. Translation gives CSGSGGAGDTQYF.

This clonotype was counted ten times or more. The chain combines TRBV20-1 with TRBJ2-7; the D gene is possibly TRBD1 (6 bases). Germline V gene data show CDR1 as DFQATT and CDR2 as SNEGSKA (reference sequence). Trimming removed 3 bases from V and 4 bases from J, with 16 bases in between. The CDR3 extends over 14 amino acids. This CDR3 reads CSASLAGASYEQYF. The CDR3 DNA reads TGCAGTGCTAGCTTGGCAGGGGCGAGTTACGAGCAGTACTTC.

This clonotype was counted ten times or more. The V gene is TRBV4-2, the J gene TRBJ1-5; D is ambiguous. V shed 1 base and J shed 9 bases, with 16 bases lying between them. The CDR3 is made up of 15 amino acids. Germline assignment: CDR1 LGHNA and CDR2 YNFKEQ. The CDR3: CASSQVTGPFRPQHF. In DNA, the CDR3 is TGTGCCAGCAGCCAAGTCACGGGCCCTTTTCGGCCCCAGCATTTT.